Sequencing of this TCR beta chain was carried out in a study of T cell changes during pregnancy in multiple sclerosis. The germline CDR1 and CDR2 sequences are SGHNT and YENEEA. The V segment lost 4 bases and the J segment 0 bases; nucleotides outside the gene matches: 8. CDR3 length: 18 amino acids. The method was immunoSEQ multiplex PCR; TCRdb's version includes in-frame clones alone and lacks a portion of them. The data contain roughly 41,000 clones, around 89% of them seen just once; the ten biggest clones take up more than 0.55%. The specimen was CD4+ T cells from peripheral blood mononuclear cells, collected in the first trimester of pregnancy. The gene calls are TRBV11-3 and TRBJ2-1; 11 bases map to TRBD1. The clonotype was recovered from a female donor with multiple sclerosis, enrolled in a pregnancy study. The CDR3 spells CASSSGQGAIFSYNEQFF. In nucleotides, the CDR3 is TGTGCCAGCAGCTCCGGACAGGGGGCTATCTTCTCCTACAATGAGCAGTTCTTC.